This record looks at one TCR beta chain sequence and its context. This specimen comes from a study of blood T cell repertoires in COVID-19. Study-level background: Researchers got acute and convalescent COVID-19 samples from the United States, Italy and Spain. T cells, B-cell-depleted T cells, or PBMCs supplied cDNA or gDNA.

Under the authors' procedure: Researchers report that nucleated cell counts were estimated from reference gene primer amplification. Method: immunoSEQ multiplex PCR; TCRdb's copy keeps in-frame clones and lacks some. From that table come the V and J calls and clone size; the DNA was used to work out D and trimming. Seen here are approximately 100,000 clones, 80% to 90% observed once, and the top ten hold approximately 29%. V shed 2 bases and J shed 7 bases, with 9 bases lying between them. The germline gives CDR1 MNHEY, CDR2 SMNVEV (reference sequence). CDR3 length: 13 residues. This sequence originates from an elderly woman with acute or convalescent COVID-19. The chain links TRBV27 to TRBJ2-1; maybe TRBD2 (5 bases). The specimen sequenced was peripheral blood. The CDR3 DNA sequence: TGTGCCAGCAGTTTAGGACTTTGGAATGAGCAGTTCTTC. This gives the protein CASSLGLWNEQFF.